The 16 T cell receptor beta chains below were found in one sample sequenced in a study of metastatic and nonmetastatic thyroid tumors. TCRdb redid the clone calls on the PCR reads using MiXCR. Of 20,000 to 25,000 clones listed, roughly 22% are singletons. All patients were untreated before thyroid surgery. The sample consisted of tumor tissue. These receptors all come from a female donor with papillary thyroid cancer or a benign thyroid nodule (not recorded which). Some clones in this sample may be carry-over from other donors' samples.

In its sample, this clone was seen many times. This chain connects TRBV11-2 to TRBJ2-2; D uncertain. From germline, CDR1 is SGHAT and CDR2 FQNNGV. V dropped 3 bases and J dropped 4 bases, with 6 bases sitting between them. This CDR3 is 13 amino acids long. CDR3 sequence: CASSFGVTGELFF. CDR3 DNA sequence: TGTGCCAGCAGCTTTGGGGTCACCGGGGAGCTGTTTTTT.

This chain uses TRBV19 with TRBJ1-2; no clear D. The germline CDR1 and CDR2 sequences are LNHDA and SQIVND (reference sequence). V was trimmed by 6 bases and J by 2 bases, leaving 10 bases between them. The CDR3 consists of 13 residues. The CDR3 bases are TGTGCCAGTAGCGTCAACCAGAACTATGGCTACACCTTC. Protein: CASSVNQNYGYTF.

This clone showed up just once. A read error may account for a junction end that differs from germline. The chain recombines TRBV11-2 with TRBJ2-7; D possibly corresponds to TRBD2 (6 bases). The V gene's germline CDR1 is SGHAT and CDR2 FQNNGV. The CDR3 has 15 residues. The CDR3 here is CSSSLSAGTLDEQYF. The DNA for the CDR3 is TGTTCCAGCAGCTTAAGTGCGGGGACCCTCGACGAGCAGTACTTC.

This clone came up many times. The rearrangement joins TRBV7-2 to TRBJ2-7; no definite D call. This CDR3 has 14 amino acids. Looked up from germline, CDR1 is SGHTA and CDR2 is FQGNSA. The V gene lost 2 bases and the J gene lost 0 bases, with 8 bases spanning the gap. This chain's CDR3 is CASSLSSTSYEQYF. CDR3 nucleotide sequence: TGTGCCAGCAGCTTATCCAGTACCTCCTACGAGCAGTACTTC.

The genes are TRBV6-4 and TRBJ2-7, with TRBD2 matching 14 bases. V dropped 8 bases and J dropped 3; count of bases not matched to a gene: 12. CDR1 and CDR2 (germline): MRHNA, SNTAGT. This CDR3 spans 17 amino acids. The CDR3 loop is CASVGLAGGTKDYEQYF. The CDR3 DNA is TGTGCCAGCGTTGGACTAGCGGGAGGAACTAAAGACTACGAGCAGTACTTC.

As for this clone: Compared with germline, one end of the junction differs, possibly owing to a read error. The J gene is TRBJ2-1, the V gene TRBV4-2; D possibly corresponds to TRBD2 (6 bases). CDR3 length: 16 residues. In germline, CDR1 is LGHNA, CDR2 YNFKEQ. CDR3 amino acids: CAISQGSGILYNEQFF. The CDR3 coding sequence is TGTGCCATCAGCCAAGGTAGCGGTATTCTCTACAATGAGCAGTTCTTC.

V gene TRBV27 combines with J gene TRBJ2-1; D is undetermined. This CDR3 has 14 residues. V was cut by 8 bases and J by 7 bases, with 18 bases left in between. Germline CDR1 is MNHEY and CDR2 is SMNVEV (reference sequence). CDR3 protein: CASGSINWVNEQFF. CDR3 nucleotide sequence: TGTGCCAGCGGAAGTATCAATTGGGTGAATGAGCAGTTCTTC.

In this sample, this clone is medium-sized. The chain has TRBV12-3 or TRBV12-4 and TRBJ2-1; D is perhaps TRBD1 (6 bases). The CDR3 is 12 amino acids. Trimming removed 5 bases at V and 8 bases at J, with 10 bases between. For the CDR3, the DNA is TGTGCCAGCAGTCCCGCAGGGGATGAGCAGTTCTTC. Protein sequence: CASSPAGDEQFF.

This clone was found many times. The chain is built from TRBV19 and TRBJ1-5, with 7 bases that match TRBD1. The CDR3 contains 17 residues. Germline V lookup: CDR1 LNHDA, CDR2 SQIVND (reference sequence). The trim removed 6 bases at V and 0 bases at J, leaving 11 bases unmatched. CDR3 DNA: TGTGCCAGTAGAAGGGGGGACAGCCTATATAGCAATCAGCCCCAGCATTTT. Translated: CASRRGDSLYSNQPQHF.

This rearrangement joins TRBV4-2 to TRBJ2-1, with D hard to call. Germline lookup yields CDR1 LGHNA and CDR2 YNFKEQ. CDR3 size: 12 residues. Trimming removed 4 bases from V and 6 bases from J, with 7 bases in between. In DNA, the CDR3 is TGTGCCAGCAGCCGGGTCGTCAATGAGCAGTTCTTC. It encodes CASSRVVNEQFF.

This clone was seen at least ten times. The chain has TRBV29-1 and TRBJ1-1; D possibly corresponds to TRBD1 (5 bases). This CDR3 contains 15 residues. Trimming took off 4 bases at V and 0 bases at J, with 15 bases between the two ends. Germline-derived CDR1 and CDR2 are SQVTM and ANQGSEA. This chain's CDR3 is CSVAGRPPMNTEAFF. The CDR3 DNA is TGCAGCGTTGCGGGGCGACCGCCCATGAACACTGAAGCTTTCTTT.

Ten or more counts support this clone. This chain joins TRBV11-1 and TRBJ2-2; D is perhaps TRBD1 or TRBD2 (5 bases each). The CDR3 sequence is 16 residues long. Germline CDR1 is SGHAT and CDR2 is FQDESV (reference sequence). V gave up 3 bases and J gave up 3 bases, with 14 bases separating them. The CDR3 loop is CASSFQGPSHTGELFF. DNA of the CDR3: TGTGCCAGCAGCTTCCAGGGACCTAGTCACACCGGGGAGCTGTTTTTT.

This clone showed up just once. The gene calls are TRBV7-8 and TRBJ2-7; D is ambiguous. Germline-derived CDR1 and CDR2 are SGHVS and FQNEAQ. Trimming pared 1 base from V and 9 bases from J, leaving 13 bases between. The CDR3 length is 13 residues. The CDR3 DNA follows: TGTGCCAGCAGCTTAGAGGCTCGGCTTAGGCAGTACTTC. The encoded protein is CASSLEARLRQYF.

This chain links TRBV20-1 with TRBJ1-5, with 10 bases matching TRBD1. V was clipped by 5 bases and J by 3 bases; unmatched bases: 13. The CDR3 covers 17 residues. Germline CDR1 DFQATT, CDR2 SNEGSKA (reference sequence). This chain's CDR3 is CSAGGTGVENYNQPQHF. CDR3 sequence (DNA): TGCAGTGCTGGAGGGACAGGGGTCGAGAATTACAATCAGCCCCAGCATTTT.

Judged by abundance, this clone is medium-sized. V and J are TRBV6-2 or TRBV6-3 and TRBJ2-1, with 9 bases fitting TRBD2. The V gene's germline CDR1 is MNHEY and CDR2 SVGEGT. J lost 7 bases, V lost 7 bases, and 11 bases had no gene match. The length of the CDR3 is 15 residues. In DNA, the CDR3 is TGTGCCAGCACATTAGCGGGAGATCTAGTGAATGAGCAGTTCTTC. Protein: CASTLAGDLVNEQFF.

This clone was observed at least ten times. V is TRBV10-2 and J is TRBJ2-3; D gene uncertain. The V and J ends lost 6 bases and 0 bases respectively, with 4 bases between them. The CDR3 loop spans 12 amino acids. Germline V gene data show CDR1 as WSHSY and CDR2 as SAAADI. The CDR3 loop is CASSGSTDTQYF. The CDR3, as DNA: TGCGCCAGCAGCGGGAGCACAGATACGCAGTATTTT.